Given below is one T cell receptor (beta chain) in context. The count of this clone is one. The specificity of this receptor is unknown. It has no much larger one-base neighbor in the sample; base qualities were not kept. TCRbeta CDR3 regions were amplified from genomic DNA using the immunoSEQ Assay, a bias-controlled multiplex PCR. The original methods were these. The number of nucleated cells in each sample was estimated by amplification of reference gene primers within the assay. To quantify the absolute abundance of each unique TCRbeta CDR3 rearrangement, sequence reads were collapsed and filtered. For each sample, productive Simpson clonality was calculated by taking the square root of Simpson's diversity index across productive rearrangements. TCRdb re-hosts the immuneACCESS table, in-frame sequences only. Its copies lack some clones; in the studies checked, an unresolved V gene accounts for under half of them, and the cause for the rest is not known. The DNA gave D and trimming, while V, J and clone size come from that table. This sample holds 200,000 to 250,000 clones; 80% to 95% were observed only once. The top ten clones comprise 0.8% to 1% of the sample.

This record belongs to a study of blood T cell repertoires in COVID-19 (dated by TCRdb to 2019 to 2021). Looking at the study overall: Collaborator samples came from the United States, Italy and Spain and covered acute and convalescent phases of COVID-19. The prospective study material was composed of cDNA or gDNA derived from T cells, B-cell-depleted T cells, or PBMCs. Nearly every sample came with metadata listing a de-identified subject ID, COVID-19 status, age in years and sex. Subjects who had been exposed to COVID-19, were actively infected with it, or had recovered from it provided the deeply sampled blood TCRbeta repertoires that made up the dataset. The samples were drawn from two sources: the first 160 participants of the ongoing ImmuneRACE study, and approximately 1,300 subjects contributed by 6 global collaborators. A freely available public database, intended as a resource for researchers studying the immune response to SARS-CoV-2, is where the repertoires were released. Where available, HLA class I and class II types were obtained from metadata supplied by the sample provider rather than from assay-based typing.

One collaborating source in Seattle enrolled patients while the patients were actively infected and followed the patients over time throughout the course of disease. Each collaborating institution followed its own protocols to collect whole blood in K2EDTA tubes. For TCRbeta analysis, collaborators shipped samples as frozen whole blood, isolated PBMCs, or DNA extracted from either of those sample types. Overall study outcomes, separate from this receptor: The amount of clinical and demographic metadata varied by source and participant and was provided uncurated.

Trimming leaves V shorter by 1 base and J shorter by 4 bases, with the junction holding 14 bases beyond the gene matches. The CDR3 runs 20 amino acids, cysteine and phenylalanine included. Only the CDR3 part of the read is kept: 60 bases, read in frame from the first base. The germline V gene sets CDR1 to SGHVS and CDR2 to FNYEAQ. The sample comprised peripheral blood. The sequence came from a man aged 55 to 69 with COVID-19, enrolled during active disease. In this chain, TRBV7-6 is recombined with TRBJ2-1; 12 middle bases align to TRBD2. The CDR3 region: CASSLGSSASGRAEYNEQFF. DNA sequence: TGTGCCAGCAGCTTAGGTAGTTCGGCTAGCGGGAGGGCCGAGTACAATGAGCAGTTCTTC.